The present T cell receptor (beta chain) was sequenced within a study of blood T cell repertoires in COVID-19. This clone was seen only once. Authors' processing steps: Quantification of nucleated cells was approximated via reference gene primer amplification. Some clones are missing from TCRdb's copy, which holds only in-frame ones; the method was immunoSEQ multiplex PCR. V and J calls and clone size are given by that table; D and trimming were obtained from the DNA. The sample lists some 230,000 clones, about four fifths occurring once. Germline values: CDR1 MDHEN, CDR2 SYDVKM. V lost 6 bases to trimming and J lost 2 bases, with 13 bases between them. The CDR3 spans 14 residues. Participants were placed into cohorts based on the clinical history they reported.

This receptor was taken from a woman between 40 and 55 years old with acute COVID-19. V and J are TRBV28 and TRBJ1-2; D gene unclear. The sequenced sample consisted of PBMCs or T cells enriched from blood (not recorded which). CDR3 nucleotide sequence: TGTGCCAGCAGCACCGGACTCCAAAACTATGGCTACACCTTC. Encoded protein: CASSTGLQNYGYTF.